The 20 T cell receptor beta chains below come from one sample, sequenced in a study of blood T cell repertoires in COVID-19 (dated by TCRdb to about 2020). Libraries were made using the immunoSEQ multiplex PCR assay. The table was pulled from immuneACCESS by TCRdb, which kept in-frame rearrangements only. Such tables lose some clones; where checked, under half of the loss comes from unresolved V genes, and the rest has no known cause. This sample has hundreds of thousands of clones in its table, and about 83% of those were observed once. 9.4% of the sample is held by the ten biggest clonotypes. Sequencing was carried out using peripheral blood. All receptors come from a woman aged 50 to 60 who had recovered from COVID-19.

The chain joins TRBV28 to TRBJ2-7; tentatively, D is TRBD1 (6 bases). CDR3 length: 13 residues. Germline assignment: CDR1 MDHEN and CDR2 SYDVKM. The V end was cut by 5 bases, the J end by 3 bases, with 11 bases between. The CDR3 reads CASSPGHFYEQYF. The CDR3 bases are TGTGCCAGCAGTCCGGGACATTTCTACGAGCAGTACTTC.

This clone was detected a few times. V gene TRBV9 combines with J gene TRBJ1-1; D is unclear. The length of the CDR3 is 15 residues. V was cut by 2 bases and J by 3 bases, with 14 bases left in between. Germline assignment: CDR1 SGDLS and CDR2 YYNGEE. CDR3 residues: CASSVQAQPDTEAFF. The DNA of the CDR3 is TGTGCCAGCAGCGTTCAGGCCCAGCCGGACACTGAAGCTTTCTTT.

This clone was detected once. The genes are TRBV18 and TRBJ2-7; 10 bases match TRBD1. The V gene end was trimmed by 6 bases and the J gene end by 6 bases; junction bases not matched to a gene: 8. The CDR3 spans 14 residues. From germline, CDR1 is KGHSH and CDR2 LQKENI. In DNA form, the CDR3 reads TGTGCCAGCTCGCCAGGACAGGGGGAATCCGAGCAGTACTTC. Protein product: CASSPGQGESEQYF.

The chain uses TRBV29-1 and TRBJ2-3; D is perhaps TRBD1 (6 bases). V was clipped by 7 bases and J by 3 bases, with 14 bases between them. Per the germline V gene, CDR1 is SQVTM and CDR2 is ANQGSEA. The CDR3 loop spans 13 amino acids. The chain's CDR3 is CSAPTQGTDTQYF. DNA of the CDR3: TGCAGCGCGCCTACCCAGGGGACAGATACGCAGTATTTT.

The rearrangement uses TRBV24-1 and TRBJ1-2; D ambiguous. With 1 base removed from V and 0 bases from J, the gap between germline ends came to 5 bases. CDR3 length: 14 residues. Germline V CDR1 and CDR2: KGHDR, SFDVKD. The CDR3 DNA is TGTGCCACCAGTGATTTCTACTCTAACTATGGCTACACCTTC. This codes for CATSDFYSNYGYTF.

A word on this clone: Other DNA sequences from this sample encode an identical CDR3 as well. This chain's CDR3 is CASSLGQLNTEAFF. CDR3 sequence (DNA): TGTGCCAGCAGCTTAGGACAGCTGAACACTGAAGCTTTCTTT. The V call is TRBV7-8, the J call TRBJ1-1; D might be TRBD1 (5 bases). Germline CDR1 is SGHVS and CDR2 is FQNEAQ. This CDR3 contains 14 residues. Trimming removed 1 base at V and 0 bases at J, with 6 bases between.

The chain couples TRBV18 to TRBJ2-1, with D perhaps matching TRBD2 (6 bases). The V end was cut by 6 bases, the J end by 5 bases, with 11 bases between. The germline gives CDR1 KGHSH, CDR2 LQKENI. This CDR3 spans 13 amino acids. The CDR3 nucleotides are TGTGCCAGCTCCGGTGAGCGGGACAATGAGCAGTTCTTC. Protein: CASSGERDNEQFF.

The rearrangement links TRBV6-5 to TRBJ2-6; 7 positions match TRBD2. This CDR3 has 14 residues. Germline CDR1 and CDR2: MNHEY and SVGAGI. V dropped 10 bases and J dropped 0; count of bases not matched to a gene: 3. This chain's CDR3 is CAIGEGSGANVLTF. CDR3 nucleotide sequence: TGTGCCATTGGGGAGGGCTCTGGGGCCAACGTCCTGACTTTC.

The chain carries TRBV7-2 and TRBJ1-2; 9 bases are shared with TRBD1. The CDR3 totals 16 residues. In germline, CDR1 is SGHTA, CDR2 FQGNSA. The V segment lost 1 base and the J segment 6 bases; nucleotides outside the gene matches: 9. CDR3 amino acids: CASSLGTGARVNGYTF. The CDR3 coding sequence is TGTGCCAGCAGCTTAGGGACAGGGGCGAGGGTAAATGGCTACACCTTC.

This chain uses TRBV5-1 with TRBJ2-5; TRBD1 matches at 7 bases. The CDR3 has 15 residues. CDR1 and CDR2 from the germline V gene are SGHRS and YFSETQ. V lost 0 bases, J lost 5 bases, and 7 bases stayed unmatched. The CDR3 DNA sequence: TGCGCCAGCAGCTTGGGCGCAGGGGGTGGGGAGACCCAGTACTTC. Residues: CASSLGAGGGETQYF.

The V gene is TRBV19, the J gene TRBJ2-7, with a tentative D call TRBD1 (6 bases). V was shortened by 5 bases and J by 2 bases, with 7 bases between the two germline ends. This CDR3 is built from 12 residues. Per germline, CDR1 LNHDA and CDR2 SQIVND (reference sequence). The CDR3 nucleotides read TGTGCCAGTAGTGGGGACACCTACGAGCAGTACTTC. It specifies CASSGDTYEQYF.

This clone was observed a handful of times. V and J are TRBV7-8 and TRBJ2-7; TRBD1 is a possible D gene (6 bases). The V gene's germline CDR1 is SGHVS and CDR2 FQNEAQ. The CDR3 loop spans 15 amino acids. V was clipped by 5 bases and J by 6 bases, with 20 bases between them. CDR3 sequence (DNA): TGTGCCAGCAGCGTCTCCGGGACCAGGGGTGGCGAGCAGTACTTC. It encodes CASSVSGTRGGEQYF. Full variable domain (outside the CDR3, taken from reference TRBV7-8 and TRBJ2-7): GAGVSQSPRYKVAKRGQDVALRCDPISGHVSLFWYQQALGQGPEFLTYFQNEAQLDKSGLPSDRFFAERPEGSVSTLKIQRTQQEDSAVYLCASSVSGTRGGEQYFGPGTRLTVT.

The rearrangement joins TRBV18 to TRBJ1-5; tentatively, D is TRBD1 (5 bases). CDR3 length equals 15 residues. V lost 4 bases and J lost 4, with 14 bases in between. The germline V gene has CDR1 KGHSH and CDR2 LQKENI. CDR3 in amino acids: CASSLTGFRNQPQHF. The CDR3 DNA is TGTGCCAGCTCACTTACAGGTTTTAGGAATCAGCCCCAGCATTTT.

CDR3 DNA sequence: TGCGCCAACGGACTAGTCCGCGAGCAGTACTTC. Its protein product is CANGLVREQYF. V is TRBV10-1 and J is TRBJ2-7, with 7 nucleotides matching TRBD2. Germline V CDR1 and CDR2: WNHNN, SYGVQD (reference sequence). Losses at the gene ends were 10 bases for V and 6 bases for J; bases not matched to a gene: 6. The length of the CDR3 is 11 residues.

The rearrangement joins TRBV24-1 to TRBJ1-2; TRBD1 matches at 9 bases. The V segment lost 4 bases and the J segment 6 bases; nucleotides outside the gene matches: 5. CDR1 and CDR2 from the germline V gene are KGHDR and SFDVKD. This CDR3 has 14 amino acids. CDR3 residues: CATSDQYRGHGYTF. The CDR3 coding sequence is TGTGCCACCAGTGACCAATACAGGGGGCATGGCTACACCTTC.

The rearrangement joins TRBV19 to TRBJ2-2; D possibly corresponds to TRBD1 (5 bases). The length of the CDR3 is 14 residues. V lost 9 bases, J lost 6 bases, and 17 bases lay in between. Germline lookup yields CDR1 LNHDA and CDR2 SQIVND (reference sequence). The CDR3 reads CASPLDSFPGELFF. The DNA for the CDR3 is TGTGCCAGCCCCCTTGACAGTTTTCCCGGGGAGCTGTTTTTT.

The chain joins TRBV30 to TRBJ2-7, with 7 bases identical to TRBD2. Germline values: CDR1 GTSNPN, CDR2 SVGIG (reference sequence). CDR3 size: 13 residues. V lost 6 bases and J lost 0; bases outside the gene matches: 5. The CDR3 DNA follows: TGTGCCTGTATTACGGGAGGCTCCTACGAGCAGTACTTC. Its protein product is CACITGGSYEQYF.

The chain has TRBV27 and TRBJ2-7; TRBD2 might be the D (7 bases). The V gene lost 2 bases and the J gene lost 2 bases, with 19 bases spanning the gap. The CDR3 contains 17 residues. In germline, CDR1 is MNHEY, CDR2 SMNVEV (reference sequence). The CDR3 coding sequence is TGTGCCAGCAGTTTAAGGGGGTCGGGACTACATACCTACGAGCAGTACTTC. This encodes CASSLRGSGLHTYEQYF.

The genes are TRBV9 and TRBJ2-7, with 7 bases fitting TRBD2. CDR3 length equals 13 residues. J was trimmed by 2 bases and V by 4 bases; bases with no gene match: 3. Germline CDR1 is SGDLS and CDR2 is YYNGEE. CDR3 sequence reads: CASSSGGPYEQYF. The DNA for the CDR3 is TGTGCCAGCAGCTCGGGGGGTCCCTACGAGCAGTACTTC.

This clone was counted between two and nine times. The rearrangement uses TRBV29-1 and TRBJ1-1; weak D call: TRBD1 (5 bases). The germline CDR1 and CDR2 sequences are SQVTM and ANQGSEA. V was pared by 5 bases and J by 1 base, with 17 bases between. The CDR3 is made up of 15 amino acids. CDR3 in amino acids: CSVSVWGGENTEAFF. For the CDR3, the DNA is TGCAGCGTTTCCGTATGGGGGGGTGAGAACACTGAAGCTTTCTTT.